These 11 T cell receptor beta chains were sequenced from one sample in a study of brain T cells in children with intractable seizures. The repertoire was sequenced with immunoSEQ multiplex PCR; TCRdb's copy has only in-frame clones and lacks some. The repertoire holds tens of thousands of clones, with around 93% as singletons. The source material was peripheral blood, sampled at surgery. The source of these receptors is a boy under two years old with tuberous sclerosis and intractable seizures.

The chain links TRBV13 to TRBJ2-1; D is unresolved. The V gene lost 5 bases and the J gene lost 8 bases, with 7 bases spanning the gap. This CDR3 has 11 amino acids. Germline-derived CDR1 and CDR2 are PRHDT and FYEKMQ (reference sequence). The CDR3 DNA is TGTGCCAGCAGCGGGTCATATGAGCAGTTCTTC. It is translated as CASSGSYEQFF. Complete variable domain (other parts from reference TRBV13 and TRBJ2-1): AAGVIQSPRHLIKEKRETATLKCYPIPRHDTVYWYQQGPGQDPQFLISFYEKMQSDKGSIPDRFSAQQFSDYHSELNMSSLELGDSALYFCASSGSYEQFFGPGTRLTVL.

V and J are TRBV7-6 and TRBJ1-2; no firm D call. This CDR3 has 13 amino acids. The ends were cut back, 4 bases at V and 4 bases at J, with 10 bases in the middle. CDR1 is SGHVS and CDR2 is FNYEAQ in the germline V gene. CDR3 nucleotide sequence: TGTGCCAGCAGCTCCAGTCCGAGCTATGGCTACACCTTC. It is translated as CASSSSPSYGYTF.

The table lists this clone with a few counts. The V gene is TRBV19, the J gene TRBJ1-5; maybe TRBD1 (5 bases). Trimming removed 5 bases from V and 6 bases from J, with 20 bases in between. The CDR3 consists of 16 residues. The germline CDR1 and CDR2 sequences are LNHDA and SQIVND (reference sequence). CDR3 in DNA: TGTGCCAGTAGTCCCCATTTGAGGGGAAGAGTTCAGCCCCAGCATTTT. Its translation: CASSPHLRGRVQPQHF.

This rearrangement joins TRBV11-3 to TRBJ1-4, with D maybe TRBD1 (5 bases). V dropped 5 bases and J dropped 0 bases, with 7 bases sitting between them. Germline CDR1 reads SGHNT; CDR2 reads YENEEA. This CDR3 spans 14 amino acids. The CDR3 DNA follows: TGTGCCAGCAGCCTGGGGGCAACTAATGAAAAACTGTTTTTT. As protein: CASSLGATNEKLFF.

The gene calls are TRBV3-1 (or the pseudogene TRBV3-2) and TRBJ2-1, with D perhaps matching TRBD2 (6 bases). Trimming took off 4 bases at V and 5 bases at J, with 6 bases between the two ends. Germline V gives CDR1 LGHDT, CDR2 YNNKEL (reference sequence). This CDR3 contains 12 residues. The DNA of the CDR3 is TGTGCCAGCAGCCCGGGGGACAATGAGCAGTTCTTC. Amino acid sequence: CASSPGDNEQFF.

The genes are TRBV19 and TRBJ2-2; TRBD2 matches at 11 bases. This CDR3 spans 16 amino acids. V gave up 7 bases and J gave up 3 bases; unmatched junction bases: 7. Germline loops: CDR1 LNHDA, CDR2 SQIVND (reference sequence). For the CDR3, the DNA is TGTGCCAGTAAAGTAGCGGGAGGGGCGGACACCGGGGAGCTGTTTTTT. It translates to CASKVAGGADTGELFF.

J is TRBJ2-2 and V is TRBV6-5; possible D gene TRBD1, 6 bases. V was clipped by 6 bases and J by 4 bases, with 15 bases between them. This CDR3 region has 15 residues. CDR1 and CDR2 (germline): MNHEY, SVGAGI. The CDR3 sequence: CASRSRDTVTGELFF. The DNA for the CDR3 is TGTGCCAGCAGAAGCCGGGACACAGTCACCGGGGAGCTGTTTTTT.

The chain couples TRBV19 to TRBJ2-7; D remains unclear. Trimming stripped 2 bases from V and 2 bases from J, with 7 bases between. CDR1 and CDR2 from the germline V gene are LNHDA and SQIVND (reference sequence). This CDR3 spans 13 amino acids. The CDR3 DNA is TGTGCCAGTAGTATACCCCCTACCTACGAGCAGTACTTC. This gives the protein CASSIPPTYEQYF.

This rearrangement joins TRBV28 to TRBJ1-1; 9 bases agree with TRBD1. The junction had 5 bases not matched to a gene; V was cut back by 6 bases and J by 3 bases. CDR1 and CDR2 from the germline V gene are MDHEN and SYDVKM. This CDR3 spans 14 amino acids. The chain's CDR3 is CASRETGGDTEAFF. The CDR3 DNA sequence: TGTGCCAGCAGAGAGACAGGGGGGGACACTGAAGCTTTCTTT.

The chain uses TRBV2 and TRBJ2-7; no clear D gene. The V gene lost 4 bases and the J gene lost 2 bases, with 9 bases spanning the gap. Germline values: CDR1 SNHLY, CDR2 FYNNEI. The CDR3 is 13 amino acids. CDR3 amino acids: CASSGGPPYEQYF. CDR3 DNA: TGTGCCAGCAGTGGGGGTCCCCCCTACGAGCAGTACTTC.

This chain joins TRBV25-1 and TRBJ2-1; 7 nucleotides match TRBD2. The CDR3 runs 16 residues. J gave up 5 bases and V 2 bases, and 9 bases lay outside the gene matches. Germline CDR1 reads MGHDK; CDR2 reads SYGVNS. CDR3 protein: CASSEGWEGVHNEQFF. DNA of the CDR3: TGTGCCAGCAGTGAAGGATGGGAGGGCGTTCACAATGAGCAGTTCTTC.